Reported below is one T cell receptor (beta chain). Antigen unknown. The sample is drawn from a study of CD8 T cells in Susac syndrome. Trimming removed 0 bases from V and 7 bases from J, with 12 bases in between. Germline-derived CDR1 and CDR2 are LGHNA and YSLEER. The CDR3 spans 14 residues. Whole-study findings and limits: The study recognized that its TCR sequencing and HLA analysis covered a relatively small number of individuals.

RNA amounts of about 0.5 to 1 ug underwent reverse transcription with random hexamers. It was immunoSEQ multiplex PCR that amplified TCR beta CDR3 across 54 Vbeta and 13 Jbeta. A single record per CDR3 protein comes from TCRdb applying MiXCR to the immunoSEQ multiplex PCR reads. Of approximately 190,000 distinct CDR3 sequences in the sample, roughly 92% were seen once. This sequence joins TRBV4-3 and TRBJ1-1; no firm D call. The sequence was collected from a human donor in good health. The sample was CD4+ T cells from PBMCs. The CDR3 DNA reads as TGCGCCAGCAGCCAAGAGGTTAGAGGGATTGAAGCTTTCTTT. It is translated as CASSQEVRGIEAFF.